This T cell receptor beta chain is from a study of blood T cell repertoires in COVID-19. For the study at large: T cells, B-cell-depleted T cells, or PBMCs supplied cDNA or gDNA.

In its sample, this clone was seen once. Participants had their cohort set by participant-reported clinical history. During the 2 weeks before they entered the study, exposed participants had met someone with a PCR-confirmed or clinician-diagnosed COVID-19 case. In the authors' workflow: Quantification of nucleated cells was approximated via reference gene primer amplification. Only in-frame clones appear in the TCRdb table, and some are missing; sequencing was by immunoSEQ multiplex PCR. V and J calls and clone size come straight from that table; D and trimming were deduced from the DNA. The sample has some 180,000 clones, around 84% seen once. The CDR3 runs to 14 residues. V was cut by 6 bases and J by 2 bases, with 11 bases left in between. Per the germline V gene, CDR1 is MGHRA and CDR2 is YSYEKL.

This chain connects TRBV4-1 to TRBJ1-5; D not certain. Sequencing was carried out using PBMCs or T cells enriched from blood (not recorded which). The clonotype was recovered from a woman aged 30 to 39 who had been exposed to COVID-19. CDR3 DNA: TGCGCCAGCAGGGGAGATAGACGCAATCAGCCCCAGCATTTT. It codes for CASRGDRRNQPQHF.